This T cell receptor beta chain was recovered during a study of T cell responses to AZD1222 COVID-19 vaccine. The protocol was immunoSEQ multiplex PCR, while the TCRdb copy is restricted to in-frame clones and leaves out a portion. Of roughly 170,000 clones listed, approximately 90% are singletons. The input for sequencing was peripheral blood, taken on day 0 of AZD1222 vaccination. This sequence originates from an adult in good health.

The CDR3 DNA sequence: TGTGCCAGCAGTTTACGCGGACACCGGGACAGGGGTAACTATGGCTACACCTTC. It is translated as CASSLRGHRDRGNYGYTF. The rearrangement uses TRBV28 and TRBJ1-2; the match to TRBD1 covers 10 bases. The CDR3 is 18 amino acids. V dropped 2 bases and J dropped 1; count of bases not matched to a gene: 10. Germline-derived CDR1 and CDR2 are MDHEN and SYDVKM.